Listed here is a single T cell receptor (beta chain). Antigen unknown. There are 16 residues in the CDR3. Trimming cost V 0 bases and J 7 bases; bases outside gene matches: 5. Per the germline V gene, CDR1 is MNHEY and CDR2 is SVGAGI. The record originates from a study of memory CD4+ T cells and cytomegalovirus serostatus. Single viable CD3+CD4+CD8-CD45RO+ cells were sorted as the memory CD4+ T cells. The data were produced by immunoSEQ multiplex PCR, yet TCRdb's version contains in-frame clones alone and is incomplete. The sample records 58,000 or so clones, 60% to 75% being singletons. The study, taken as a whole, reports: Each of approximately 73 CMV-associated TCRbeta sequences occurred in one to five individuals.

Input material: memory CD4+ T cells from blood. The genes are TRBV6-5 and TRBJ2-1, with TRBD1 identical over 11 bases. This clonotype was obtained from an adult in good health and CMV-seropositive. The CDR3 DNA follows: TGTGCCAGCAGTTACTCTGGCGGGACAGGGGGGAATGAGCAGTTCTTC. This translates into CASSYSGGTGGNEQFF.